This TCR beta chain was obtained from a study of long-term antiretroviral therapy in people with HIV. Assay version v3.0 of immunoSEQ was used, and it was run at survey level. Only in-frame clones appear in the TCRdb table, and some are missing; sequencing was by immunoSEQ multiplex PCR. In the table there are under 25,000 clones, 80% of which are singletons. The content of samples before DNA extraction was roughly 1-10 million cryopreserved PBMC. Germline CDR1 reads SGHTA; CDR2 reads FQGNSA. The length of the CDR3 is 15 residues. The V gene lost 2 bases and the J gene lost 4 bases, with 14 bases spanning the gap.

J is TRBJ1-2 and V is TRBV7-2, with unresolved D. The clonotype comes from a woman between 40 and 50 years old with HIV. Sample: unsorted PBMCs, taken 0.2 years after starting antiretroviral therapy. As DNA, the CDR3 is TGTGCCAGCAGCTTATTATGGGTGGGTTCCTATGGCTACACCTTC. Translation gives CASSLLWVGSYGYTF. Drawing the rest from reference TRBV7-2 and TRBJ1-2, the complete variable domain is GAGVSQSPSNKVTEKGKDVELRCDPISGHTALYWYRQSLGQGLEFLIYFQGNSAPDKSGLPSDRFSAERTGGSVSTLTIQRTQQEDSAVYLCASSLLWVGSYGYTFGSGTRLTVV.